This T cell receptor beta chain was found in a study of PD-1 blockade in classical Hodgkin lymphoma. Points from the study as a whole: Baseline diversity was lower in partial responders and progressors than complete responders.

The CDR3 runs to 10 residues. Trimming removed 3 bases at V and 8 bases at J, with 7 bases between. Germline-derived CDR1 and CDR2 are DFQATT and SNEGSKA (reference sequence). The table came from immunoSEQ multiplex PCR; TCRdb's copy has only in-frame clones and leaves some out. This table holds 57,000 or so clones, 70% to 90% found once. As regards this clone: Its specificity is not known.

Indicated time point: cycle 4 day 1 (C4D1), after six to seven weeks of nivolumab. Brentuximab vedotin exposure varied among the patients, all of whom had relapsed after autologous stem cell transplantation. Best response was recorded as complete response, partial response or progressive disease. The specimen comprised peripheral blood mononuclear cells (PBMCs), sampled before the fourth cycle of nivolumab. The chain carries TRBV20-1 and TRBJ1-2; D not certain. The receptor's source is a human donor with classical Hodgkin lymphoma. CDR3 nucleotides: TGCAGTGCTAGCGGCTCGGGCTACACCTTC. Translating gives CSASGSGYTF.